One and the same sample provided the 15 T cell receptor beta chains below, sequenced in a study of cytomegalovirus exposure and HLA in healthy donors. PCR primers comprised 60 Vbeta and 13 Jbeta primers. Produced via immunoSEQ multiplex PCR; TCRdb's table is partial and in-frame only. The sample has a few hundred thousand clones, 70% to 90% seen once; the top ten hold approximately 2%. What was sequenced was PBMCs. These receptors all come from a woman between 40 and 50 years old in good health and CMV-seropositive.

The chain couples TRBV7-2 to TRBJ2-4; unclear D gene. CDR3 length equals 15 residues. In germline, CDR1 is SGHTA, CDR2 FQGNSA. V lost 3 bases and J lost 6, with 15 bases in between. For the CDR3, the DNA is TGTGCCAGCAGCTTGTTGCTAGGAGACCTAAACATTCAGTACTTC. Translation: CASSLLLGDLNIQYF.

The rearrangement joins TRBV25-1 to TRBJ2-7; the match to TRBD2 covers 13 bases. Germline loops: CDR1 MGHDK, CDR2 SYGVNS. The CDR3 consists of 13 residues. J gave up 4 bases and V 10 bases, and 4 bases lay outside the gene matches. The CDR3 nucleotides are TGTGCCACCAGGACTAGCGGGAGTTACGAGCAGTACTTC. Translation gives CATRTSGSYEQYF.

About this clone: Other DNA variants within this sample encode the same CDR3. J is TRBJ2-2 and V is TRBV13; 7 nucleotides line up with TRBD2. The V and J ends lost 0 bases and 0 bases, in that order; junction bases with no gene match: 1. The germline gives CDR1 PRHDT, CDR2 FYEKMQ (reference sequence). The CDR3 spans 16 residues. The CDR3 DNA sequence: TGTGCCAGCAGCTTAGGTCTAGCGGCGAACACCGGGGAGCTGTTTTTT. Translated: CASSLGLAANTGELFF.

The chain joins TRBV5-6 to TRBJ1-6; TRBD1 matches 10 bases. V was clipped by 0 bases and J by 7 bases; unmatched bases: 7. Germline CDR1 reads SGHDT; CDR2 reads YYEEEE. The CDR3 runs to 17 residues. In DNA, the CDR3 is TGTGCCAGCAGCTTGGCGGTTTGGGGACAGGGGAATTCACCCCTCCACTTT. Translated: CASSLAVWGQGNSPLHF.

For the CDR3, the DNA is TGTGCCAGCAGTGCGGGGGACCATGGAAACACCATATATTTT. The encoded protein is CASSAGDHGNTIYF. This rearrangement joins TRBV25-1 to TRBJ1-3; tentative D call: TRBD1 (5 bases). Germline V gene sequence: CDR1 MGHDK, CDR2 SYGVNS. The ends were cut back, 4 bases at V and 3 bases at J, with 10 bases in the middle. CDR3 length equals 14 residues.

V and J are TRBV5-5 and TRBJ1-2; D is perhaps TRBD1 (6 bases). Trimming removed 4 bases at V and 7 bases at J, with 23 bases between. Germline-derived CDR1 and CDR2 are SGHKS and YYEKEE (reference sequence). CDR3 size: 16 residues. The CDR3 DNA is TGTGCCAGCAGCCTTATACAGGGAAACACGGGCGGTGGCTACACCTTC. As protein: CASSLIQGNTGGGYTF.

This clone was counted a single time. The DNA for the CDR3 is TGTGCCAGCAGGAGCGTAGCGGGAGTAGGGACCCAGTACTTC. Its translation is CASRSVAGVGTQYF. J is TRBJ2-5 and V is TRBV6-5, with TRBD2 identical over 9 bases. This CDR3 region has 14 residues. V dropped 6 bases and J dropped 7; count of bases not matched to a gene: 9. CDR1 and CDR2 (germline): MNHEY, SVGAGI.

This clone was seen a few times. The chain combines TRBV15 with TRBJ2-7, with D possibly being TRBD2 (6 bases). Germline V gives CDR1 LNHNV, CDR2 YYDKDF (reference sequence). CDR3 length: 16 amino acids. Trimming removed 0 bases from V and 3 bases from J, with 15 bases in between. Here the CDR3 DNA reads TGTGCCACCAGCAGAGATATGTTTGGGGAGGACTACGAGCAGTACTTC. The encoded protein is CATSRDMFGEDYEQYF. Filled out from reference TRBV15 and TRBJ2-7, the complete variable domain reads DAMVIQNPRYQVTQFGKPVTLSCSQTLNHNVMYWYQQKSSQAPKLLFHYYDKDFNNEADTPDNFQSRRPNTSFCFLDIRSPGLGDTAMYLCATSRDMFGEDYEQYFGPGTRLTVT.

V gene TRBV5-8 combines with J gene TRBJ1-1; 8 nucleotides line up with TRBD1. This CDR3 has 15 residues. After removal of 2 bases from V and 2 bases from J, the junction contained 5 bases not matched to a gene. Germline V gene lookup returns CDR1 SGHTS and CDR2 YDEGEE. The CDR3 DNA reads TGTGCCAGCAGCTTTGGGGACAGGTCCAACACTGAAGCTTTCTTT. Translated, it gives CASSFGDRSNTEAFF.

The V call is TRBV4-3, the J call TRBJ2-3; D is unresolved. Deletions cut 0 bases from V and 0 bases from J, with 13 bases between. In germline, CDR1 is LGHNA, CDR2 YSLEER. The CDR3 is made up of 17 amino acids. The CDR3 sequence: CASSQDRVKTSTDTQYF. The CDR3 DNA reads as TGCGCCAGCAGCCAAGATCGAGTGAAAACTAGCACAGATACGCAGTATTTT.

The V call is TRBV6-6, the J call TRBJ2-3; a possible D gene is TRBD2 (6 bases). This CDR3 has 16 residues. CDR1 and CDR2 from the germline V gene are MNHNY and SVGAGI (reference sequence). V was trimmed by 4 bases and J by 4 bases, leaving 18 bases between them. The CDR3 here is CASSSIASVGPDTQYF. In DNA form, the CDR3 reads TGTGCCAGCAGTTCGATTGCTAGCGTGGGCCCAGATACGCAGTATTTT.

The chain is built from TRBV10-3 and TRBJ1-1; D unclear. The ends were cut back, 4 bases at V and 1 base at J, with 7 bases in the middle. The CDR3 spans 13 residues. Germline V gene data show CDR1 as ENHRY and CDR2 as SYGVKD. CDR3 loop: CAISVGGNTEAFF. CDR3 nucleotides: TGTGCCATCAGTGTAGGAGGGAACACTGAAGCTTTCTTT.

This chain connects TRBV6-4 to TRBJ2-1; 7 bases are a match to TRBD2. V lost 6 bases to trimming and J lost 6 bases; unmatched junction nucleotides: 11. The CDR3 length is 15 residues. Germline assignment: CDR1 MRHNA and CDR2 SNTAGT. For the CDR3, the DNA is TGTGCCAGCAGCGCCTTAGCGGGCATATTCAATGAGCAGTTCTTC. This encodes CASSALAGIFNEQFF.

V gene TRBV9 combines with J gene TRBJ1-2; possibly TRBD1 for D (5 bases). There are 13 residues in the CDR3. V lost 2 bases and J 3 bases, leaving 8 bases between the germline ends. Looked up from germline, CDR1 is SGDLS and CDR2 is YYNGEE. The CDR3 spells CASSVGGDYGYTF. CDR3 in DNA: TGTGCCAGCAGCGTCGGGGGGGACTATGGCTACACCTTC.

The chain employs TRBV5-1 and TRBJ2-1; D not certain. The CDR3 loop spans 15 amino acids. Germline V lookup: CDR1 SGHRS, CDR2 YFSETQ. V was trimmed by 0 bases and J by 4 bases, leaving 11 bases between them. The CDR3 loop is CASSLDGPAYNEQFF. DNA of the CDR3: TGCGCCAGCAGCTTGGATGGGCCCGCGTACAATGAGCAGTTCTTC.